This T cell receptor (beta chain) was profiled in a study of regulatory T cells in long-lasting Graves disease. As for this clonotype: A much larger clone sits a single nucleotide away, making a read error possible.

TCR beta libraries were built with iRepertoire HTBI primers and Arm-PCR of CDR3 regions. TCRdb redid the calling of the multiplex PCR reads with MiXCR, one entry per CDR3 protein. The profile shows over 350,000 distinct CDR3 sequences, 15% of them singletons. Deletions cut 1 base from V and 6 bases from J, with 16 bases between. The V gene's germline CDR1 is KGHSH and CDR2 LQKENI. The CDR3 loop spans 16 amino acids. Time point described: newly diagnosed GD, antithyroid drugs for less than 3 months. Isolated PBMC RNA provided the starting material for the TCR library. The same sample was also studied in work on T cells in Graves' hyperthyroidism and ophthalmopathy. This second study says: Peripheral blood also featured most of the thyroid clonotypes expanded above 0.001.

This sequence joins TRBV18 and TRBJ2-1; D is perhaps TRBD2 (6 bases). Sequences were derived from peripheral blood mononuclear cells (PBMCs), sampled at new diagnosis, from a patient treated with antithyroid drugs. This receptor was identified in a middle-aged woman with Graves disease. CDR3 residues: CASSPRGLSARNEQFF. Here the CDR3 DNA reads TGTGCCAGCTCACCACGGGGACTCAGCGCTCGCAATGAGCAGTTCTTC. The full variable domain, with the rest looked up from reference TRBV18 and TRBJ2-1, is NAGVMQNPRHLVRRRGQEARLRCSPMKGHSHVYWYRQLPEEGLKFMVYLQKENIIDESGMPKERFSAEFPKEGPSILRIQQVVRGDSAAYFCASSPRGLSARNEQFFGPGTRLTVL.